This T cell receptor beta chain emerged from a study of blood T cell repertoires in COVID-19. Whole-study context: Nucleic acid was either cDNA or gDNA, and it came from T cells, B-cell-depleted T cells, or PBMCs.

Sequencing used immunoSEQ multiplex PCR; TCRdb keeps in-frame clones, though not all of them. This sample carries about 150,000 clones, approximately 80% of them seen once, and the ten largest clones take about 5%. This TCR was recovered from a woman aged 45 to 65 with acute or convalescent COVID-19. The sample consisted of peripheral blood.

DNA of the CDR3: TGTGCCAGCAGTAAACGGCAGGCAGATACGCAGTATTTT. This gives the protein CASSKRQADTQYF. The chain couples TRBV6-5 to TRBJ2-3, with D hard to call. This CDR3 spans 13 amino acids. V lost 5 bases, J lost 4 bases, and 10 bases lay in between. The germline V gene encodes CDR1 MNHEY and CDR2 SVGAGI.